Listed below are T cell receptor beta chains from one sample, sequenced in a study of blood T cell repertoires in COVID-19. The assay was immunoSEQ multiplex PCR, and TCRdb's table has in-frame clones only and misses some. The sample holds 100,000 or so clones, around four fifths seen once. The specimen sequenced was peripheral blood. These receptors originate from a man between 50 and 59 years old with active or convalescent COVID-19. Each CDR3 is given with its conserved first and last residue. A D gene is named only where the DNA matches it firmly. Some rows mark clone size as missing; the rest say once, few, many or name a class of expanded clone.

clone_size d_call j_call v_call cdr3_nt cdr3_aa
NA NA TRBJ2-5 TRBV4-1 TGCGCCAGCAGCCAAGTGGTGGCAGAGACCCAGTACTTC CASSQVVAETQYF
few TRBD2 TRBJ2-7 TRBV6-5 TGTGCCACTAGAGTCCAAGCGGGAGGAACCTACGAGCAGTACTTC CATRVQAGGTYEQYF
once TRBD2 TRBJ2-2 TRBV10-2 TGCGCCATATACCCCGGGACTAGCGGGAACACCGGGGAGCTGTTTTTT CAIYPGTSGNTGELFF
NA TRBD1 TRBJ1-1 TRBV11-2 TGTGCCAGCAGCTCAAACAGGGGCCGCAACAGAGAAGCTTTCTTT CASSSNRGRNREAFF
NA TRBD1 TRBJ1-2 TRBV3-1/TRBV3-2 TGTGCCAGCAGCGACAGGGCTACTGGCTACACCTTC CASSDRATGYTF
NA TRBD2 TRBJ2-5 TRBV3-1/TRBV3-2 TGTGCCAGCAGCCAAGAGGGACTAGGGGGAGAGACCCAGTACTTC CASSQEGLGGETQYF
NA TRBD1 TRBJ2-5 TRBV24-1 TGTGCCACCAGTAGTGACAGGGAAAGGTTAGAGACCCAGTACTTC CATSSDRERLETQYF
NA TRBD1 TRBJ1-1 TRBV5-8 TGTGCCAGCAGCTTCAGGGGGCGCGGCATTATGACTGAAGCTTTCTTT CASSFRGRGIMTEAFF
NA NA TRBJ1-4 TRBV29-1 TGCAGCGTTGGCACAGGGAGATTTGCTGCTAATGAAAAACTGTTTTTT CSVGTGRFAANEKLFF
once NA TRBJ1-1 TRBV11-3 TGTGCCAGCAGCCCCGAAGACAGGTCGCCTGAAGCTTTCTTT CASSPEDRSPEAFF
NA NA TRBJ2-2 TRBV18 TGTGCCAGCTCACCCGGGGGAAGCGGAACCGGGGAGCTGTTTTTT CASSPGGSGTGELFF
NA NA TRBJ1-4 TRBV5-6 TGTGCCAGCAGCTTTAATGATGGTTCAGGTGAACTGTTTTTT CASSFNDGSGELFF
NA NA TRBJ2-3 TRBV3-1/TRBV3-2 TGTGCCAGCAGCCAAGTAGGAGCTTCCCTCGCAGATACGCAGTATTTT CASSQVGASLADTQYF
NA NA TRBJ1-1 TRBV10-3 TGTGCCACCCGGGACAATGGCATGAACACTGAAGCTTTCTTT CATRDNGMNTEAFF
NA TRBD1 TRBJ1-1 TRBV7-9 TGTGCCAGCAGCTTTTCCGGGACAGGCCTCATGAACACTGAAGCTTTCTTT CASSFSGTGLMNTEAFF
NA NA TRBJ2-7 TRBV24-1 TGTGCCACCAGTGATGGCAGGGACGAGCAGTACTTC CATSDGRDEQYF
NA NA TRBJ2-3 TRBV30 TGTGCCTGGCGCCCAGGGACTAGCACAGATACGCAGTATTTT CAWRPGTSTDTQYF
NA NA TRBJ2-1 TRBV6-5 TGTGCCAGCAAATTTACTGATGACAATGAGCAGTTCTTC CASKFTDDNEQFF
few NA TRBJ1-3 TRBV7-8 TGTGCCAGCAGCTTAGTTACGGGAATGGCTGGAAACACCATATATTTT CASSLVTGMAGNTIYF
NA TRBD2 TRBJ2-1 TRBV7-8 TGTGCCAGCAGCTTGGGGTCGGGGGGTGAGCAGTTCTTC CASSLGSGGEQFF
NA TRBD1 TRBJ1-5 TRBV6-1 TGTGCCAGCAGTGAAGGAGGGGGCAGGACTCCTGGGCATTTT CASSEGGGRTPGHF
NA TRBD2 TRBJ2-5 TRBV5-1 TGCGCCAGCAGCTTGCTTCCTAGCGGGAAGGACGAGACCCAGTACTTC CASSLLPSGKDETQYF
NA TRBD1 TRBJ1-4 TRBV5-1 TGCGCCAGCAGCTTGGCAGGGACAGGGAATGAAAAACTGTTTTTT CASSLAGTGNEKLFF
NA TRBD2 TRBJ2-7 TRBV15 TGTGCCACCAGCAGAGATAGGGCTAGCGGAAACGAGCAGTACTTC CATSRDRASGNEQYF
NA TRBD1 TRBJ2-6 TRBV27 TGTGCCAGCAGTTTAAGGACAGGGTTAGGGGCCAACGTCCTGACTTTC CASSLRTGLGANVLTF
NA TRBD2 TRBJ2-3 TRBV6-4 TGTGCCAGCAGTGACACACTAGCGCCTAGCACAGATACGCAGTATTTT CASSDTLAPSTDTQYF
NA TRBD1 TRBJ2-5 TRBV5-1 TGCGCCAGCAGCTTTGACGGACAGGGGGCATTCGAAGAGACCCAGTACTTC CASSFDGQGAFEETQYF
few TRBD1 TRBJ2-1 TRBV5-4 TGTGCCAGCAGCTTCGGGACAGGGGGAAATGAGGGGCAGTTCTTC CASSFGTGGNEGQFF
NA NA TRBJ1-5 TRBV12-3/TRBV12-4 TGTGCCAGCAGTTTCAGGGGCGGACAGCCCCAGCATTTT CASSFRGGQPQHF
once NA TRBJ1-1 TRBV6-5 TGTGCCAGCAAATCCACAGGGAACACTGAAGCTTTCTTT CASKSTGNTEAFF
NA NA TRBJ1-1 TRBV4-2 TGTGCCAGCAGCCAAGCTATTACTTTCGGGACATACTACACTGAAGCTTTCTTT CASSQAITFGTYYTEAFF
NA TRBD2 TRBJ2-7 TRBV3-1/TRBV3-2 TGTGCCAGCAGCCAACGGGGACTAACCCACGAGCAGTACTTC CASSQRGLTHEQYF
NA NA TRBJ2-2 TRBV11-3 TGTGCCAGCAGCTTTTCAACCGGGGAGCTGTTTTTT CASSFSTGELFF
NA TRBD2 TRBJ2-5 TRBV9 TGTGCCAGCAGCGCGGACCCGGCGGGGGGCTGGGAGACCCAGTACTTC CASSADPAGGWETQYF
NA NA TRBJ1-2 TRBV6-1 TGTGCCAGCAGTGAACAGGGGCTTGGCTACACCTTC CASSEQGLGYTF
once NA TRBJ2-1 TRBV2 TGTGCCAGCACCCGACAGAGCTCCTACAATGAGCAGTTCTTC CASTRQSSYNEQFF
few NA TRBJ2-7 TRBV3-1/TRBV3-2 TGTGCCAGCAGCGGGACTTTAGACAGGGCTTTCGAGCAGTACTTC CASSGTLDRAFEQYF
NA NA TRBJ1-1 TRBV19 TGTGCCAGTAGTCCGGACTGGGAAACTGAAGCTTTCTTT CASSPDWETEAFF
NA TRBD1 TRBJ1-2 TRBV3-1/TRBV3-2 TGTGCCAGCAGCCAACCTGACAGGGGCTGGGCTGGCTACACCTTC CASSQPDRGWAGYTF
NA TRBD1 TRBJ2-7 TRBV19 TGTGCCAGTAGCGCCGAGTTGACAGGGCGCGAGCAGTACTTC CASSAELTGREQYF
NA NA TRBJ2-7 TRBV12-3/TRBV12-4 TGTGCCAGCAGTTTAGGACTCGAGATCGAGCAGTACTTC CASSLGLEIEQYF
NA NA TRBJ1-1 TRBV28 TGTGCCAGCACCCCGACACAATTATACACTGAAGCTTTCTTT CASTPTQLYTEAFF
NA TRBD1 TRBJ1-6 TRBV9 TGTGCCAGCAGCGTAGGGGACAGAGGGAATTCACCCCTCCACTTT CASSVGDRGNSPLHF
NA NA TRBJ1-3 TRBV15 TGTGCCACCAGCAGAGGGGGGGACTCTGGAAACACCATATATTTT CATSRGGDSGNTIYF
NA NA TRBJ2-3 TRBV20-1 TGCAGTGCTAGTGTAGCGACAGATACGCAGTATTTT CSASVATDTQYF
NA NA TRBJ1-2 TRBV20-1 TGCAGTGCTAGAAGGGAGAATGGCTACACCTTC CSARRENGYTF
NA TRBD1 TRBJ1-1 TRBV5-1 TGCGCCAGCAGCTTCTCAGGGGGCCTTGAAGCTTTCTTT CASSFSGGLEAFF
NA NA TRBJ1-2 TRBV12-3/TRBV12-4 TGTGCCAGCAGTTTATGGGAGGGAGATGGCTACACCTTC CASSLWEGDGYTF
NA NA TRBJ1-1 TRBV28 TGTGCCAGCAGTTTGCGATACACTGAAGCTTTCTTT CASSLRYTEAFF
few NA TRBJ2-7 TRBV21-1 TGTGCCAGCAGCGAGCAATTCTCCTACGAGCAGTACTTC CASSEQFSYEQYF
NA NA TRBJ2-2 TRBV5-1 TGCGCCAGCAGCCCCTCCGGGACAAACACCGGGGAGCTGTTTTTT CASSPSGTNTGELFF
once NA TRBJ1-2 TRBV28 TGTGCCAGCAGCTCAACCAGGGATGGCTACACCTTC CASSSTRDGYTF
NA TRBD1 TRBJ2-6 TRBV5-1 TGCGCCAGCAGCTTAGAGGGGACAGGGTTCCGCGGGGCCAACGTCCTGACTTTC CASSLEGTGFRGANVLTF
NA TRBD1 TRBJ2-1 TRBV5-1 TGCGCCAGCAGCCGTTCGGGACAGGGTGGCAATGAGCAGTTCTTC CASSRSGQGGNEQFF
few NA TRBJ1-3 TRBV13 TGTGCCAGCAGCCCCAGGATATTTGGTCACACCATATATTTT CASSPRIFGHTIYF
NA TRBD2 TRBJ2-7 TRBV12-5 TGTGCTAGTGGGCTAGCGGGGGACTTCCAGTACTTC CASGLAGDFQYF
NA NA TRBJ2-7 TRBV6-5 TGTGCCAGCAAACCGGGACACCCACCTACGAAGCAGTACTTC CASKPGHPPTKQYF
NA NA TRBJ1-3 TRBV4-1 TGCGCCAGCAGCCGGGTGGCGGGACTAACTGGAAACACCATATATTTT CASSRVAGLTGNTIYF
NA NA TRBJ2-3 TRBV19 TGTGCCAGTAGTACCCAGACTGGAGATACGCAGTATTTT CASSTQTGDTQYF
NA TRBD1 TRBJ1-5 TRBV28 TGTGCCAGCAGCAATCGGGGACAGCTGAATCAGCCCCAGCATTTT CASSNRGQLNQPQHF